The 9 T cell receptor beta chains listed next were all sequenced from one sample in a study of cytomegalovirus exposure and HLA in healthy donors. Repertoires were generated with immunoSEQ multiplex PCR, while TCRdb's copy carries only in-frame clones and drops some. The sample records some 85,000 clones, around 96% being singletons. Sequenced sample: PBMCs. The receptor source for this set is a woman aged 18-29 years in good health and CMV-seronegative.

CDR3 coding DNA: TGTGCCAGCAGTTCGCACCCACCGGGACAGGGTGGTGGTGAGGACACCGGGGAGCTGTTTTTT. Protein: CASSSHPPGQGGGEDTGELFF. The chain is built from TRBV7-4 and TRBJ2-2, with TRBD1 matching over 9 bases. CDR3 size: 21 residues. The V gene's germline CDR1 is SGHVT and CDR2 SQSDAQ. V was pared by 6 bases and J by 3 bases, with 23 bases of the junction left unmatched.

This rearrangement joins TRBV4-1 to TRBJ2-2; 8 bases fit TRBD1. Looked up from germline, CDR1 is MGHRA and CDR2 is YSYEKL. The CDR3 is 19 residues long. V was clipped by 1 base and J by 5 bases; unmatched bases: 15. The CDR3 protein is CASSQVLISGGSSTGELFF. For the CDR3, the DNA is TGCGCCAGCAGCCAAGTCTTAATCTCAGGGGGCTCGAGTACCGGGGAGCTGTTTTTT.

The DNA of the CDR3 is TGTGCCAGCAGTGAATGGGGACAGAACAAAAACATTCAGTACTTC. It encodes CASSEWGQNKNIQYF. The V and J genes are TRBV25-1 and TRBJ2-4, with TRBD1 matching 7 bases. After removal of 1 base from V and 3 bases from J, the junction contained 3 bases not matched to a gene. CDR3 length: 15 amino acids. Germline V gene lookup returns CDR1 MGHDK and CDR2 SYGVNS.

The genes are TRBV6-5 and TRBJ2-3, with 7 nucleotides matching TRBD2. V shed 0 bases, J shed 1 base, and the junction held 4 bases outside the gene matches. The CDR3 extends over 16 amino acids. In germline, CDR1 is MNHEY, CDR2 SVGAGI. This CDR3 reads CASSYSAGVGTDTQYF. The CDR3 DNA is TGTGCCAGCAGTTACTCGGCGGGAGTCGGCACAGATACGCAGTATTTT.

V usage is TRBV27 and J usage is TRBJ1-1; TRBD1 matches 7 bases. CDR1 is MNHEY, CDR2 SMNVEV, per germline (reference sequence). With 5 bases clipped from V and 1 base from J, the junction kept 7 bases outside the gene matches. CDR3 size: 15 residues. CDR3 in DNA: TGTGCCAGCAGTATTCAGACAGGGCGGAACACTGAAGCTTTCTTT. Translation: CASSIQTGRNTEAFF.

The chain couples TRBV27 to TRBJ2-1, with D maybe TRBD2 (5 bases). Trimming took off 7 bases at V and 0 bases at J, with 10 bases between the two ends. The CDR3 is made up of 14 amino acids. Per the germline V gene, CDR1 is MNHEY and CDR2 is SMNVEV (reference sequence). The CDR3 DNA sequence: TGTGCCAGCACAGGTGGGAGCTCCTACAATGAGCAGTTCTTC. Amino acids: CASTGGSSYNEQFF.

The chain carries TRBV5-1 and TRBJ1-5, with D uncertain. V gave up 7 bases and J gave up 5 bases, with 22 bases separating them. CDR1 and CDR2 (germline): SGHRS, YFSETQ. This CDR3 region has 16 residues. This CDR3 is CASAPGPPGVDQPQHF. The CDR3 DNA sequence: TGCGCCAGCGCTCCCGGTCCCCCCGGGGTCGATCAGCCCCAGCATTTT.

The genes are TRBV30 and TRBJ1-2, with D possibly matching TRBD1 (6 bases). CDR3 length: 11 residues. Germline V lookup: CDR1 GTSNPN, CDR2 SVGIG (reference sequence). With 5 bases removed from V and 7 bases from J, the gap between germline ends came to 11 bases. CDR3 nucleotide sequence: TGTGCCTGGGGAGGGGGGGGTGGCTACACCTTC. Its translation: CAWGGGGGYTF.

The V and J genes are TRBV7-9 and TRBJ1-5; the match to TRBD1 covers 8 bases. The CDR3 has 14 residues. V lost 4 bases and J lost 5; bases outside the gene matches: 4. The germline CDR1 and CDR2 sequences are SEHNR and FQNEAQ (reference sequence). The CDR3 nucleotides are TGTGCCAGCAGCTCCCAACAGGGGGATCAGCCCCAGCATTTT. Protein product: CASSSQQGDQPQHF.